This T cell receptor beta chain was identified in a study of OX40 agonist ivuxolimab in advanced cancers. Background on the whole study: Ivuxolimab was an agonistic, fully human IgG2 monoclonal antibody directed against OX40 (CD134), a costimulatory receptor. Peripheral TCRbeta sequencing aimed to test whether ivuxolimab altered TCR sequence diversity and caused clonal T-cell expansion. Intravenous ivuxolimab was administered to patients every 2 weeks at six dose levels: 0.01, 0.1, 0.3, 1.5, 3 and 10 mg/kg. Three dose-escalation patients achieved partial responses, one with hepatocellular carcinoma and two with cutaneous melanoma. A male proportion of almost 85% and a mean age of roughly 58 years, ranging from 23 to 79, were recorded for the dose-escalation cohort. Patients were allowed to have had prior anti-PD-1, anti-PD-L1 or anti-CTLA-4 therapy, and roughly 40% of the dose-escalation patients had been treated with checkpoint inhibitors. The paper describes the monotherapy dose-escalation part (N = 52 patients) of the phase I trial of ivuxolimab. Of the 50 or so patients in dose escalation, 19 had hepatocellular carcinoma, approximately 15 had melanoma, 9 had renal cell carcinoma and 9 had head and neck cancer. The investigation overall reported the following: In the 0.1-3.0 mg/kg groups, partial responders were among the patients with the lowest normalized peripheral clonal expansion, particularly in CD8+ T cells. After ivuxolimab, CD8+ T cells had more expanded clones than CD4+ T cells on average. Clonal expansion of both CD4+ and CD8+ blood T cells was observed from baseline to week 6 at doses 0.1 to 3.0 mg/kg. Low levels of normalized T-cell clonal expansion were also seen in some patients who did not respond. Antigen specificity was not determined for the clonally expanded peripheral T cells.

Comments on this clone: There is no known antigen for this receptor. There are no base qualities to consult, and no much larger clone falls within one base.

Genomic DNA was isolated from the sorted cells so that the TCRbeta CDR3 region could be sequenced. The immunoSEQ Assay was used for sequencing of TCRbeta CDR3 regions. Drawn from immuneACCESS, this table holds only the in-frame rearrangements with V and J called that TCRdb kept. Clones are partly lost; checked studies trace under half to an unresolved V gene and leave the rest unexplained. The sample data list 100,000 to 120,000 clones, and more than 70% of these were observed just once. Less than 0.35% of the sample rests with the top ten. The trial excluded patients who had a history of autoimmune disease or who were on systemic immunosuppression. Peripheral blood for TCR sequencing was collected from all dose cohorts at baseline, on cycle 4 day 1, and on cycle 7 day 1. The samples were drawn from a first-in-human, open-label, multicenter phase I dose-escalation trial of ivuxolimab. The trial enrolled adults with locally advanced or metastatic head and neck squamous cell, hepatocellular, melanoma or renal cell carcinoma. CD4+ and CD8+ T cells were sorted separately from peripheral blood before TCR sequencing.

The germline V and J ends show losses of 4 bases and 0 bases respectively, and no gene match explains 9 bases of the junction. The CDR3 starts with the cysteine, ends with the phenylalanine, and has 17 residues. Only the CDR3 DNA is retained, 51 bases long and in frame from the first base. CDR1 and CDR2 are drawn from the germline V gene (reference sequence): SEHNR, FQNEAQ. This receptor was obtained from an adult with an advanced solid tumor such as melanoma, head and neck, liver or kidney cancer. The V and J genes are TRBV7-9 and TRBJ2-1, with 7 middle bases fitting TRBD2. This sample comprised CD4+ or CD8+ T cells sorted from blood, obtained in a trial of the OX40 agonist ivuxolimab. CDR3 reads: CASSSHGGGLSYNEQFF. The sequenced DNA: TGTGCCAGCAGCTCTCATGGCGGGGGACTCTCCTACAATGAGCAGTTCTTC.